These 21 T cell receptor beta chains were all obtained from the same sample, sequenced in a study of PD-1 blockade in classical Hodgkin lymphoma (dated by TCRdb to about 2020). Library preparation used the immunoSEQ multiplex PCR assay. The clones in this table, taken by TCRdb from immuneACCESS, are in-frame only. Not every clone is retained; where verified, under half of the shortfall comes from an unresolved V gene, and the cause of the rest is unknown. This sample gives about 97,000 clones in total; over 80% of them show up just once. About 12% of the sample is taken by the ten largest. The time point tag for this specimen amounts to: cycle 1 day 1 (C1D1), immediately before nivolumab initiation. All trial patients had relapsed after autologous stem cell transplantation, with cohorts A, B and C differing in prior brentuximab vedotin exposure. This material consisted of peripheral blood mononuclear cells (PBMCs), taken at baseline. These TCRs come from a human donor with classical Hodgkin lymphoma.

The chain has TRBV6-1 and TRBJ1-5, with D unclear. V was clipped by 4 bases and J by 7 bases, with 11 bases between them. The length of the CDR3 is 13 residues. The V gene's germline CDR1 is MNHNS and CDR2 SASEGT. The CDR3 loop is CASSVNSLQPQHF. DNA of the CDR3: TGTGCCAGCAGTGTGAACAGTCTACAGCCCCAGCATTTT.

This clone has only one observation. The gene calls are TRBV10-3 and TRBJ2-1; no clear D. The CDR3 is 16 residues long. Germline V gene data show CDR1 as ENHRY and CDR2 as SYGVKD. Trimming removed 2 bases from V and 0 bases from J, with 11 bases in between. The CDR3 bases are TGTGCCATCAGTGAGGTCCGTCGGAGCTCCTACAATGAGCAGTTCTTC. Translation: CAISEVRRSSYNEQFF.

The V and J genes are TRBV7-3 and TRBJ2-1; 8 bases are shared with TRBD2. Germline trimming cut 4 bases from V and 7 bases from J; bases unmatched to any gene: 9. CDR3 length equals 15 residues. CDR1 SGHTA and CDR2 FQGTGA come from the germline V gene. The CDR3 is CASSYSAGARNEQFF. Here the CDR3 DNA reads TGTGCCAGCAGCTACTCAGCGGGAGCCCGGAATGAGCAGTTCTTC.

V and J are TRBV6-5 and TRBJ1-2; TRBD1 is a possible D gene (5 bases). Trimming removed 6 bases at V and 6 bases at J, with 14 bases between. Germline V CDR1 and CDR2: MNHEY, SVGAGI. This CDR3 contains 13 residues. The CDR3 is CASREAGRDGYTF. The CDR3 DNA reads TGTGCCAGCAGGGAAGCAGGGAGAGATGGCTACACCTTC.

This chain uses TRBV9 with TRBJ2-5, with a possible D match to TRBD2 (5 bases). The CDR3 is 15 amino acids. Trimming cost V 6 bases and J 0 bases, with 15 bases left between them. Germline assignment: CDR1 SGDLS and CDR2 YYNGEE. The CDR3 protein is CASTEGPGNQETQYF. CDR3 in DNA: TGTGCCAGCACCGAAGGGCCGGGGAACCAAGAGACCCAGTACTTC. Based on the CDR3 plus reference TRBV9 and TRBJ2-5, the full variable domain is DSGVTQTPKHLITATGQRVTLRCSPRSGDLSVYWYQQSLDQGLQFLIQYYNGEERAKGNILERFSAQQFPDLHSELNLSSLELGDSALYFCASTEGPGNQETQYFGPGTRLLVL.

The V and J genes are TRBV2 and TRBJ2-3; 8 positions agree with TRBD2. The CDR3 has 14 residues. The germline V gene encodes CDR1 SNHLY and CDR2 FYNNEI. J was trimmed by 5 bases and V by 7 bases; bases with no gene match: 8. The CDR3 protein is CASNLAGIEDTQYF. The CDR3 nucleotides read TGTGCCAGCAATTTAGCGGGAATAGAAGATACGCAGTATTTT.

The chain combines TRBV7-8 with TRBJ1-1; no clear D. Germline CDR1 is SGHVS and CDR2 is FQNEAQ. The V end was cut by 3 bases, the J end by 1 base, with 6 bases between. This CDR3 has 13 residues. The CDR3 DNA reads as TGTGCCAGCAGCTTGTACAAGAACACTGAAGCTTTCTTT. Its translation is CASSLYKNTEAFF.

The chain couples TRBV6-5 to TRBJ2-2, with 8 bases identical to TRBD1. Per the germline V gene, CDR1 is MNHEY and CDR2 is SVGAGI. V shed 5 bases and J 6 bases; nucleotides not matched to a gene: 8. This CDR3 has 15 residues. The CDR3 nucleotides are TGTGCCAGCAGTCTGACAGGGGTGGTGGCCGGGGAGCTGTTTTTT. Its translation: CASSLTGVVAGELFF.

This chain connects TRBV6-4 to TRBJ2-7; tentatively, D is TRBD1 (6 bases). V shed 0 bases and J shed 1 base, with 16 bases lying between them. This CDR3 has 17 amino acids. Germline assignment: CDR1 MRHNA and CDR2 SNTAGT. For the CDR3, the DNA is TGTGCCAGCAGTGACTCTCAGGGGCTAGCATATTCCTACGAGCAGTACTTC. Residues: CASSDSQGLAYSYEQYF.

This clone was seen more than once but under ten times. V usage is TRBV5-1 and J usage is TRBJ2-2, with D tentatively TRBD1 (5 bases). The V and J ends lost 0 bases and 6 bases respectively, with 9 bases between them. The V gene's germline CDR1 is SGHRS and CDR2 YFSETQ. The length of the CDR3 is 14 residues. In nucleotides, the CDR3 is TGCGCCAGCAGCTTGGTGCAAGGGGCCGGGGAGCTGTTTTTT. Translation: CASSLVQGAGELFF. Supplemented by reference TRBV5-1 and TRBJ2-2, the full variable domain reads KAGVTQTPRYLIKTRGQQVTLSCSPISGHRSVSWYQQTPGQGLQFLFEYFSETQRNKGNFPGRFSGRQFSNSRSEMNVSTLELGDSALYLCASSLVQGAGELFFGEGSRLTVL.

This clone came up once. The CDR3 region is CASSMRAAEEETQYF. The CDR3 nucleotides are TGTGCCAGTAGTATGAGGGCGGCGGAGGAGGAGACCCAGTACTTC. The chain combines TRBV19 with TRBJ2-5; possibly TRBD2 for D (5 bases). The CDR3 is 15 amino acids. Trimming pared 3 bases from V and 5 bases from J, leaving 16 bases between. Germline values: CDR1 LNHDA, CDR2 SQIVND (reference sequence).

The chain employs TRBV5-6 and TRBJ1-4; D is unresolved. From germline, CDR1 is SGHDT and CDR2 YYEEEE. This CDR3 is 14 amino acids long. Trimming took 0 bases from V and 7 from J, leaving 10 bases between them. CDR3 protein: CASSLVGRGEKLFF. DNA of the CDR3: TGTGCCAGCAGCTTGGTTGGGCGCGGTGAAAAACTGTTTTTT.

V and J are TRBV30 and TRBJ2-7, with D perhaps TRBD1 or TRBD2 (5 bases each). CDR1 is GTSNPN and CDR2 is SVGIG in the germline V gene (reference sequence). Between the trimmed V and J ends, which lost 0 bases and 6 bases, there was a span of 12 bases. This CDR3 is 13 amino acids long. The CDR3 loop is CAWSVFGAGEQYF. CDR3 nucleotide sequence: TGTGCCTGGAGTGTTTTCGGGGCGGGCGAGCAGTACTTC. Looking up the rest from reference TRBV30 and TRBJ2-7 gives the full variable domain: SQTIHQWPATLVQPVGSPLSLECTVEGTSNPNLYWYRQAAGRGLQLLFYSVGIGQISSEVPQNLSASRPQDRQFILSSKKLLLSDSGFYLCAWSVFGAGEQYFGPGTRLTVT.

The chain is built from TRBV19 and TRBJ1-5; 9 nucleotides match TRBD1. This CDR3 region has 15 residues. Trimming at V came to 6 bases and at J to 1 base, leaving 4 bases not matched to a gene. Germline V gene data show CDR1 as LNHDA and CDR2 as SQIVND (reference sequence). Written as DNA, the CDR3 is TGTGCCAGTAGACAGGGGGCTGGAAGCAATCAGCCCCAGCATTTT. This codes for CASRQGAGSNQPQHF.

The rearrangement joins TRBV7-2 to TRBJ1-3; D might be TRBD1 (5 bases). V was clipped by 0 bases and J by 3 bases, with 9 bases between them. Germline V gene data show CDR1 as SGHTA and CDR2 as FQGNSA. The CDR3 has 15 residues. The CDR3 DNA follows: TGTGCCAGCAGCTTAGCGAGGACAAATGGAAACACCATATATTTT. Its protein is CASSLARTNGNTIYF.

The chain is built from TRBV5-4 and TRBJ2-1; TRBD2 matches 10 bases. Germline CDR1 SGHNT, CDR2 YYREEE (reference sequence). V lost 4 bases and J lost 7; bases outside the gene matches: 14. The CDR3 is made up of 17 amino acids. The CDR3 DNA reads TGTGCCAGCAGCCCGGGGGTAGCGGGAGGTGTTAGGAATGAGCAGTTCTTC. Encoded protein: CASSPGVAGGVRNEQFF.

The rearrangement links TRBV19 to TRBJ1-4; D is unclear. The CDR3 is made up of 13 amino acids. Trimming cost V 8 bases and J 5 bases, with 12 bases left between them. Per germline, CDR1 LNHDA and CDR2 SQIVND (reference sequence). This CDR3 is CASGPRLNEKLFF. CDR3 coding DNA: TGTGCCAGTGGACCCCGTCTAAATGAAAAACTGTTTTTT.

The rearrangement uses TRBV19 and TRBJ2-2; TRBD2 agrees at 10 bases. The CDR3 is made up of 17 amino acids. V dropped 3 bases and J dropped 3; count of bases not matched to a gene: 7. Germline V lookup: CDR1 LNHDA, CDR2 SQIVND (reference sequence). CDR3 sequence: CASSISSSGSYTGELFF. As DNA, the CDR3 is TGTGCCAGTAGTATTTCTTCTAGCGGGAGTTACACCGGGGAGCTGTTTTTT.

The V and J genes are TRBV18 and TRBJ2-3; TRBD2 might be the D (5 bases). V shed 2 bases and J shed 5 bases, with 14 bases lying between them. The CDR3 has 15 residues. CDR1 and CDR2 (germline): KGHSH, LQKENI. The CDR3 sequence: CASSPRRLGGDTQYF. The CDR3 DNA follows: TGTGCCAGCTCACCAAGGCGGCTAGGAGGAGATACGCAGTATTTT.

The V gene is TRBV19, the J gene TRBJ2-6; TRBD2 is a possible D gene (6 bases). The CDR3 length is 18 residues. The germline V and J ends were trimmed by 1 base and 3 bases, with 16 bases remaining between them. Germline V lookup: CDR1 LNHDA, CDR2 SQIVND (reference sequence). CDR3: CASSIAPGGPGGANVLTF. In DNA form, the CDR3 reads TGTGCCAGTAGTATAGCCCCAGGAGGGCCGGGTGGGGCCAACGTCCTGACTTTC.

The J gene is TRBJ2-7, the V gene TRBV10-3; 8 bases fit TRBD1. CDR3 length: 11 residues. The V gene end was trimmed by 10 bases and the J gene end by 5 bases; junction bases not matched to a gene: 4. CDR1 is ENHRY and CDR2 is SYGVKD in the germline V gene. The CDR3 sequence is CATTGVDEQYF. CDR3 sequence (DNA): TGTGCCACGACAGGGGTTGACGAGCAGTACTTC.